The next 13 T cell receptor beta chains were all read from a single sample in a study of CD4 T cells in relation to SARS-CoV-2 and coronaviruses. Repertoires were generated with immunoSEQ multiplex PCR, while TCRdb's copy carries only in-frame clones and drops some. The sample lists under 14,000 clones; about 81% were seen once. Before the COVID-19 pandemic, during about 2010-2018, CD4+ T cells were taken from unexposed donors. After less than 11 days of culture, CD4+ T cells were isolated. Their recognized antigens are unknown. The sample was CD4+ T cells from PBMCs, cultured in vitro. The receptor source for this set is a human donor in good health.

The rearrangement links TRBV6-1 to TRBJ1-6, with no clear D. CDR3 length equals 13 residues. Trimming removed 3 bases at V and 10 bases at J, with 10 bases between. CDR1 MNHNS and CDR2 SASEGT come from the germline V gene. CDR3 DNA: TGTGCCAGCAGTGAGGTCGGGGTGTCACCCCTCCACTTT. Translated, it gives CASSEVGVSPLHF.

The rearrangement uses TRBV4-1 and TRBJ1-4, with 9 positions matching TRBD1. The V gene's germline CDR1 is MGHRA and CDR2 YSYEKL. The junction had 6 bases not matched to a gene; V was cut back by 4 bases and J by 0 bases. This CDR3 is 17 amino acids long. DNA for the CDR3: TGCGCCAGCAGCCGGACAGGGGAGGGTTCAACTAATGAAAAACTGTTTTTT. Its translation is CASSRTGEGSTNEKLFF.

The chain joins TRBV5-1 to TRBJ2-7, with D perhaps being TRBD1 or TRBD2 (5 bases each). The ends were cut back, 0 bases at V and 5 bases at J, with 12 bases in the middle. The germline CDR1 and CDR2 sequences are SGHRS and YFSETQ. This CDR3 comprises 14 residues. Written as DNA, the CDR3 is TGCGCCAGCAGCTTGGCATCCGGGGCCGACGAGCAGTACTTC. Translation: CASSLASGADEQYF.

V is TRBV5-1 and J is TRBJ2-5; TRBD1 matches 12 bases. The germline V gene encodes CDR1 SGHRS and CDR2 YFSETQ. The V and J ends lost 0 bases and 5 bases, in that order; junction bases with no gene match: 8. CDR3 size: 17 residues. CDR3 DNA sequence: TGCGCCAGCAGCTTGGCCTTGGGACAGGGGGCTTTGGAGACCCAGTACTTC. Translating it yields CASSLALGQGALETQYF.

The chain recombines TRBV30 with TRBJ2-7, with TRBD2 as a possible D gene (7 bases). The CDR3 contains 14 residues. Per germline, CDR1 GTSNPN and CDR2 SVGIG (reference sequence). The V end lost 2 bases, the J end lost 4 bases, and 15 bases lay between the germline ends. CDR3 coding DNA: TGTGCCTGGAGTTTCTCGGGGGGCCCGTACGAGCAGTACTTC. Amino acid sequence: CAWSFSGGPYEQYF.

This clone is a singleton in its sample. This rearrangement joins TRBV19 to TRBJ2-1; the D gene is possibly TRBD1 (6 bases). V dropped 8 bases and J dropped 10 bases, with 18 bases sitting between them. Germline CDR1 and CDR2: LNHDA and SQIVND (reference sequence). This CDR3 comprises 13 residues. DNA for the CDR3: TGTGCCAGTCGTGGGACACCCCGTCGGGAGCAGTTCTTC. Its translation is CASRGTPRREQFF.

The gene calls are TRBV5-6 and TRBJ2-5, with D unclear. CDR3 length: 12 amino acids. V dropped 0 bases and J dropped 2 bases, with 2 bases sitting between them. CDR1 and CDR2 from the germline V gene are SGHDT and YYEEEE. The CDR3 nucleotides read TGTGCCAGCAGCTTGGTTCAAGAGACCCAGTACTTC. Protein product: CASSLVQETQYF.

A few counts support this clone. The chain has TRBV6-1 and TRBJ1-6; no clear D gene. The germline CDR1 and CDR2 sequences are MNHNS and SASEGT. The CDR3 totals 11 residues. V shed 2 bases and J shed 9 bases, with 2 bases lying between them. The CDR3 loop is CASSELSPLHF. Written as DNA, the CDR3 is TGTGCCAGCAGTGAACTTTCACCCCTCCACTTT.

The CDR3 spells CSGGTSGNTIYF. CDR3 DNA: TGCAGCGGGGGGACCTCTGGAAACACCATATATTTT. The chain links TRBV29-1 to TRBJ1-3, with a tentative D call TRBD1 (5 bases). The CDR3 runs to 12 residues. Trimming took off 7 bases at V and 0 bases at J, with 7 bases between the two ends. CDR1 and CDR2 from the germline V gene are SQVTM and ANQGSEA. The complete variable domain, with remaining parts taken from reference TRBV29-1 and TRBJ1-3, reads SAVISQKPSRDICQRGTSLTIQCQVDSQVTMMFWYRQQPGQSLTLIATANQGSEATYESGFVIDKFPISRPNLTFSTLTVSNMSPEDSSIYLCSGGTSGNTIYFGEGSWLTVV.

The chain carries TRBV2 and TRBJ2-7; D is possibly TRBD1 (6 bases). Trimming cost V 2 bases and J 6 bases, with 11 bases left between them. The CDR3 has 13 residues. Germline V CDR1 and CDR2: SNHLY, FYNNEI. The CDR3 nucleotides are TGTGCCAGCAGTGAACAGGGGTCTGGCGAGCAGTACTTC. Protein product: CASSEQGSGEQYF.

This sequence joins TRBV6-5 and TRBJ2-1; no clear D gene. From germline, CDR1 is MNHEY and CDR2 SVGAGI. V was pared by 7 bases and J by 8 bases, with 21 bases between. CDR3 length: 15 amino acids. The CDR3 here is CASTETLTGWHEQFF. In nucleotides, the CDR3 is TGTGCCAGCACCGAGACCCTAACGGGTTGGCATGAGCAGTTCTTC.

V gene TRBV7-2 combines with J gene TRBJ1-1; 7 bases match TRBD1. This CDR3 is built from 15 residues. With V trimmed by 6 bases and J by 2 bases, 9 bases remained unmatched. The germline V gene encodes CDR1 SGHTA and CDR2 FQGNSA. The CDR3 DNA follows: TGTGCCAGCAGGGAAAACGGACAGGTAAACACTGAAGCTTTCTTT. This encodes CASRENGQVNTEAFF. Drawing the rest from reference TRBV7-2 and TRBJ1-1, the complete variable domain is GAGVSQSPSNKVTEKGKDVELRCDPISGHTALYWYRQSLGQGLEFLIYFQGNSAPDKSGLPSDRFSAERTGGSVSTLTIQRTQQEDSAVYLCASRENGQVNTEAFFGQGTRLTVV.

This chain connects TRBV6-5 to TRBJ2-1, with D possibly TRBD1 on 7 matching bases. The V end was cut by 2 bases, the J end by 7 bases, with 18 bases between. The V gene's germline CDR1 is MNHEY and CDR2 SVGAGI. The CDR3 has 16 residues. The CDR3 nucleotides are TGTGCCAGCAGTTACACACTAGCAGGGGGGTGGAATGAGCAGTTCTTC. The encoded protein is CASSYTLAGGWNEQFF.